This section outlines one T cell receptor beta chain sequence together with its context. Antigen unknown. Both subsets, CD45RA+ naive and CD45RA-negative memory, were split from the CD4+ cells. These data originate in a study of shared clonotypes between healthy human individuals. Whole-study findings and limits: Memory subsets generally showed lower estimated richness than naive subsets.

CDR3 length: 19 amino acids. Deep-level settings were used for running the assay. Profiling relied on immunoSEQ multiplex PCR, and the TCRdb table lists in-frame clones only, not all of them. The sample lists roughly 760,000 clones; over 65% were seen once. This clonotype was obtained from a woman aged 25 to 39 in good health. Sequenced: memory CD4+ T cells sorted from blood. Subset noted: CD45RA-negative fraction. The chain recombines TRBV21-1 with TRBJ2-1; the tabulated D call, TRBD2, remains unverified against the DNA. TRBV21-1 is listed as a pseudogene. The chain's CDR3 is CASSPIPDSVAGGGNEQFF. The CDR3 DNA reads as TGTGCCAGCAGCCCTATACCCGACTCTGTTGCGGGAGGGGGCAATGAGCAGTTCTTC.